The source of this TCR beta chain is a study of beta chain features in type 1 diabetes (dated by TCRdb to 2016 to 2018). Some background on the complete study: No differences in mean age, gender distribution, total cell number or subset yield were found between patients and healthy donors. A total of about 110 million sorted cells were examined across all samples, and the number of cells per subset was strongly correlated with RNA yield. The study compared TCRB repertoires of sorted circulating CD4+ T cell subsets between recently diagnosed type 1 diabetes patients and matched healthy donors. Whereas all 28 donors provided naive and central memory subsets, regulatory and stem cell-like memory subsets were isolated from just 8 patients and roughly 8 healthy donors.

General findings and caveats noted by the study authors: A moderate but significant shortening of TCRB CDR3 length was observed in type 1 diabetes patients in all four CD4+ subsets. At VDJ recombination sites, patients with type 1 diabetes made fewer insertions and deleted more nucleotides, a pattern implying thymic rearrangement abnormalities. Naive, central memory and regulatory TCRB repertoires appeared more similar among patients than among healthy donors. Only small numbers of individuals were included in the HLA sub-analyses, which left unresolved whether HLA type had any influence on TCRB rearrangement. Sequencing cDNA rather than genomic DNA could over-represent highly expressing activated cells, although activation and CD3 levels did not differ between groups. PCR may preferentially amplify shorter templates, but because patient and control samples were amplified and corrected together, any resulting skew would affect both groups equally.

The CDR3 has 16 amino acids, counting the end cysteine and phenylalanine. The kept DNA is CDR3 alone, 48 bases in frame from the first base. The CDR1 and CDR2 encoded by the germline V gene are SQVTM and ANQGSEA. V is reduced by 7 bases and J by 8 bases, leaving a spacing of 28 bases between them. For this clone: The antigen it binds to is not known. It has no much larger one-base neighbor in the sample; base qualities were not kept.

A single peripheral blood draw of roughly 0.11 L on average was collected from each donor into heparinised tubes. A BD FACSAria II and a panel including CD45RO, CCR7, CD25, CD127, CD95 and CD27 were used to sort naive, central memory, regulatory and stem cell-like memory CD4+ T cells. Purity was above 98% for every sorted population. PBMCs were isolated right away by Lymphoprep density gradient centrifugation and were stained directly, without culture. To minimize batch effects, samples were stained and sorted in pairs, one healthy donor with one patient per experiment. The High Capacity cDNA Reverse Transcription Kit was used to reverse transcribe all of the isolated RNA, meaning that expressed TCRB transcripts were what got sequenced. Deep immunoSEQ sequencing was applied to naive, central memory and regulatory T cell samples, giving an average of about 3.57 million total reads per sample. Sorted cells were lysed in RLT buffer and RNA was extracted with DNase-treated RNeasy Micro or Mini kits, depending on cell number. To prevent cross-contamination, each cell subset was processed individually, whereas patient and healthy donor samples were processed jointly. The immunoSEQ multiplex PCR was used to amplify TCRB sequences from cDNA, yielding 87-bp fragments that span the CDR3 region. The amplicons were sequenced using the Illumina HiSeq platform. The source study handled its data this way. PCR bias was computationally corrected using synthetic template baselines, reads within Hamming distance 2 were collapsed, and singletons that could not be merged were discarded. Reads were aligned against IMGT to assign V, D and J genes, CDR3 length and insertions or deletions at six rearrangement sites. Within each subset, clonotype counts were normalized to the number of sorted cells before true diversity and Gini coefficients were calculated with the tcR R package. The overlap coefficient, calculated on TCRB nucleotide sequences, was used to measure repertoire sharing. Out-of-frame TCRB sequences from naive cells were analyzed as a proxy for the pre-selection repertoire. As stored in TCRdb, this immuneACCESS dataset retains in-frame rearrangements with V and J assigned. A fraction of the clones does not appear; measured against another copy, unresolved V genes explain less than half of the discrepancy, and the remainder lacks a known reason. V, J and clone size are those of that table, while D and trimming were read from the DNA. The sample table lists approximately 250,000 clones, under 20% of them with a count of one. Jointly, the top ten make up about 0.078% of the sample.

The V gene is TRBV29-1 and the J gene is TRBJ2-3; the D call could be TRBD1 or TRBD2, with each sharing 5 bases. Sequences were obtained from naive CD4+ T cells from blood. The cell subset or site tag for this specimen amounts to: true naive CD4+ T cells. This clonotype was obtained from a man between 25 and 39 years old with type 1 diabetes. The CDR3 is CSASIGGTVTAGTQYF. In nucleotide form, the sequence is TGCAGCGCCTCAATTGGGGGAACGGTGACTGCAGGTACGCAGTATTTT.